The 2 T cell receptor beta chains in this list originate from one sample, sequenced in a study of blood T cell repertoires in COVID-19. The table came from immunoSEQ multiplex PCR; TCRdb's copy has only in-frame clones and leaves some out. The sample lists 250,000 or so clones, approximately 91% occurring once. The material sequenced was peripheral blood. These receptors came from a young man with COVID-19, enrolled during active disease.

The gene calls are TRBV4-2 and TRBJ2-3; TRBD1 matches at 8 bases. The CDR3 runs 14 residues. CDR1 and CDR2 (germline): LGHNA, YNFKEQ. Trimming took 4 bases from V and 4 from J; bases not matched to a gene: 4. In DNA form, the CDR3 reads TGTGCCAGCAGCCTCGGGACAGGACCAGATACGCAGTATTTT. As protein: CASSLGTGPDTQYF.

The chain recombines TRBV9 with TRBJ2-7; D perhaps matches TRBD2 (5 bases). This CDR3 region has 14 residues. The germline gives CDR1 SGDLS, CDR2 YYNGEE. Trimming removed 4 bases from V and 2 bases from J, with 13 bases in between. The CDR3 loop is CASSPGPGAYEQYF. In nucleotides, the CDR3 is TGTGCCAGCAGCCCCGGCCCCGGGGCCTACGAGCAGTACTTC.